This T cell receptor beta chain was recovered during a study of T cells in narcolepsy. At the level of the study: Donors had narcolepsy type 1 or type 2, or were healthy controls.

With 5 bases removed from V and 4 bases from J, the gap between germline ends came to 14 bases. Germline CDR1 is MNHEY and CDR2 is SMNVEV (reference sequence). The CDR3 is 14 amino acids. This clone has more than one count but fewer than ten. The antigen remains undetermined. Generated by immunoSEQ multiplex PCR, the TCRdb table keeps only in-frame clones and is missing some. The sample gives tens of thousands of clones, 82% of which show up once; roughly 1% is in the top ten. Findings and caveats of the study: HCRT-specific and TRIB2-specific autoreactive clonotypes appeared among same-patient CSF and blood CD4+ clonotypes. Autoreactive clonotypes reportedly recurred in blood of same and different patients, not controls.

The sample taken for sequencing was CD45RA- memory CD4+ T cells from PBMCs. The genes are TRBV27 and TRBJ1-1; no reliable D call. The sequence was obtained from a human donor with narcolepsy. CDR3 protein: CASSKPGGLTEAFF. The CDR3, as DNA: TGTGCCAGCAGTAAACCGGGCGGGCTCACTGAAGCTTTCTTT.